Below, one T cell receptor (beta chain) is given with its context. As yet, its antigen is unknown. cDNA reverse transcribed from extracted RNA served as the sequencing template. Produced via immunoSEQ multiplex PCR; TCRdb's table is partial and in-frame only. The sample includes 15,000 to 20,000 clones, over 50% of them seen just once. The sample comes from a study of CD8+ T cells in alopecia areata. About the study: Tofacitinib administration to treated patients was oral, at 5 to 10 mg twice daily. Overall study results and limits: Besides other cells, scalp samples also yield sequences of resident alphabeta T cells from normal skin. Because one nonresponder was included, the link of baseline CD8+ expansion to response is considered uncertain. During tofacitinib treatment, many expanded lesional clones remained in scalp and blood.

Germline V gene sequence: CDR1 MDHEN, CDR2 SYDVKM. J was trimmed by 6 bases and V by 3 bases; bases with no gene match: 5. The length of the CDR3 is 15 residues. Noted treatment: oral pan-JAK inhibitor, 5-10 mg twice daily. Peripheral blood samples and lesional scalp punch biopsies were obtained from alopecia areata patients. Sample: skin, taken at week 4, from a patient treated with tofacitinib. The chain uses TRBV28 and TRBJ2-1, with TRBD2 matching 10 bases. The source of this sequence is a human donor with alopecia areata. This chain's CDR3 is CASSFLQRGGNEQFF. The CDR3 coding sequence is TGTGCCAGCAGTTTTTTGCAGCGGGGGGGCAATGAGCAGTTCTTC.